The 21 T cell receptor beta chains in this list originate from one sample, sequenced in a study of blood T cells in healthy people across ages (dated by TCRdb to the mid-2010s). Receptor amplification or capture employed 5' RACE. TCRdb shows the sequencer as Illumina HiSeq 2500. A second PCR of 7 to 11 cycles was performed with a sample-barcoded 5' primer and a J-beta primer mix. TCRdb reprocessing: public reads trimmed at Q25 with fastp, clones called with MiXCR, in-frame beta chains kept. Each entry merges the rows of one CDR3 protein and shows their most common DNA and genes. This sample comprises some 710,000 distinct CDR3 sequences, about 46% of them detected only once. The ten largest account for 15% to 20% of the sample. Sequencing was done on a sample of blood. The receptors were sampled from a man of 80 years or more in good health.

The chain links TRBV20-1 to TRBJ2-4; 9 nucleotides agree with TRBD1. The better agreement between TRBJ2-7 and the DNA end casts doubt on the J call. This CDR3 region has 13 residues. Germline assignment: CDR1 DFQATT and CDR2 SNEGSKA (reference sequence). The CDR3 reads CSARRTGAYEQYF. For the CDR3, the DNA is TGCAGTGCTAGGAGGACAGGGGCCTACGAGCAGTACTTC.

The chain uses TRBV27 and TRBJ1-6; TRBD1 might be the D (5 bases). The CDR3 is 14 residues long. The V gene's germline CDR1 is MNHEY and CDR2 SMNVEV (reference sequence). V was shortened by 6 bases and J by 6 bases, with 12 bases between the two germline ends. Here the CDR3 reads CASRLPGGNSPLHF. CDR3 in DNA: TGTGCCAGCAGACTACCGGGGGGTAATTCACCCCTCCACTTT.

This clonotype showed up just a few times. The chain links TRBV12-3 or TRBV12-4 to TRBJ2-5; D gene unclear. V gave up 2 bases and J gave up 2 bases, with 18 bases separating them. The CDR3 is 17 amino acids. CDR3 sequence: CASSLNQMAALQETQYF. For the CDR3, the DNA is TGTGCCAGCAGTTTAAATCAGATGGCAGCCCTACAAGAGACCCAGTACTTC.

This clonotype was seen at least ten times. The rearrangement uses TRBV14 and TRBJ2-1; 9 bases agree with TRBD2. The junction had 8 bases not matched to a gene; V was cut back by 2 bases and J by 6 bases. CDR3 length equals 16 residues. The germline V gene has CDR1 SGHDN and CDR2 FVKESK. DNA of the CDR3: TGTGCCAGCAGCCAATCGGTTAGCGGGAGACGCAATGAGCAGTTCTTC. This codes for CASSQSVSGRRNEQFF.

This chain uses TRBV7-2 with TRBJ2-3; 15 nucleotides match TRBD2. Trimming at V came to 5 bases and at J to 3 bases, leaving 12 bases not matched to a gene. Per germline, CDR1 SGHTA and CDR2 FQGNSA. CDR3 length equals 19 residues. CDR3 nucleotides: TGTGCCAGCAGCCCCTCCGGACTAGCGGGAGGGCCCGGGACAGATACGCAGTATTTT. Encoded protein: CASSPSGLAGGPGTDTQYF.

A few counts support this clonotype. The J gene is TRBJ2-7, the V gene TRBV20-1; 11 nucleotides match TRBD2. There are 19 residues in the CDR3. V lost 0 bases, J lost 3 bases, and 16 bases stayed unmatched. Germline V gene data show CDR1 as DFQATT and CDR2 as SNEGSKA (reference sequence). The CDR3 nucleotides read TGCAGTGCTAGAGATTTGCGGGCTAGCGGGGGGACGACGGACTACGAGCAGTACTTC. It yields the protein CSARDLRASGGTTDYEQYF.

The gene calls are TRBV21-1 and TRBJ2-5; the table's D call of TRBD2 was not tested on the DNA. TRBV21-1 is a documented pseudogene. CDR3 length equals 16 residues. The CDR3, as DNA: TGTGCCAGCAGCAATTCCGCGCGGGTGTATACAGAGACCCAGTACTTC. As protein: CASSNSARVYTETQYF.

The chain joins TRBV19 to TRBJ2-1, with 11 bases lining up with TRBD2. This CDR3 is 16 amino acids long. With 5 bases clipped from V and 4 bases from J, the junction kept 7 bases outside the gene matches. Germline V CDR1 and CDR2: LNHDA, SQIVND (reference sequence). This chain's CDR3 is CASSGGLAESYNEQFF. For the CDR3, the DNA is TGTGCCAGTAGTGGGGGACTAGCGGAATCGTACAATGAGCAGTTCTTC.

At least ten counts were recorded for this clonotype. The CDR3 DNA sequence: TGTGCCAGCAGTTTGACGGGGCCCGCGGACAATGAGCAGTTCTTC. It encodes CASSLTGPADNEQFF. This chain links TRBV6-6 with TRBJ2-1; the D call may be TRBD1 or TRBD2 (5 bases each). In germline, CDR1 is MNHNY, CDR2 SVGAGI (reference sequence). This CDR3 has 15 amino acids. The V and J ends lost 4 bases and 5 bases respectively, with 15 bases between them.

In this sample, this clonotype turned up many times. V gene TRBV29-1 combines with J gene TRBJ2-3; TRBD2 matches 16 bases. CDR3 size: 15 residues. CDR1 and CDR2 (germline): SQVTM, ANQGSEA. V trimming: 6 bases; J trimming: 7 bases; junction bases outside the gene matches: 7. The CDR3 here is CSVGTSGRAINTQYF. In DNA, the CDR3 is TGCAGCGTCGGGACTAGCGGGAGGGCCATAAATACGCAGTATTTT.

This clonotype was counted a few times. CDR3 bases: TGTGCCTGGAGTCCCCCGATGAGGAACACTGAAGCTTTCTTT. Protein product: CAWSPPMRNTEAFF. This chain links TRBV30 with TRBJ1-1; D is unresolved. The V gene lost 2 bases and the J gene lost 1 base, with 11 bases spanning the gap. CDR3 length equals 14 residues. Germline V gene data show CDR1 as GTSNPN and CDR2 as SVGIG (reference sequence).

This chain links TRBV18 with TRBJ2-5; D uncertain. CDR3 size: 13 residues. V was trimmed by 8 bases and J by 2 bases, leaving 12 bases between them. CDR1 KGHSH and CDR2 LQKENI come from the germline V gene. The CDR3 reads CASVQGEQETQYF. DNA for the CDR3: TGTGCCAGCGTCCAAGGAGAACAAGAGACCCAGTACTTC.

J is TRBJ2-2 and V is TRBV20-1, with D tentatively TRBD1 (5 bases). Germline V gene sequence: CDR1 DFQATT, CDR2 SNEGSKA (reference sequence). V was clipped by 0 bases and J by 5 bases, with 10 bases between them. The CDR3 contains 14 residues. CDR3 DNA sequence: TGCAGTGCTAGAGATATAGGGGAAACCGGGGAGCTGTTTTTT. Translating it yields CSARDIGETGELFF.

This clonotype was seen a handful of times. CDR3 loop: CASSNGLAGGMYEQYF. The DNA for the CDR3 is TGTGCCAGCAGCAACGGACTAGCGGGAGGGATGTACGAGCAGTACTTC. The rearrangement uses TRBV14 and TRBJ2-7, with TRBD2 identical over 15 bases. V shed 5 bases and J 4 bases; nucleotides not matched to a gene: 6. The CDR3 runs to 16 residues. Per the germline V gene, CDR1 is SGHDN and CDR2 is FVKESK.

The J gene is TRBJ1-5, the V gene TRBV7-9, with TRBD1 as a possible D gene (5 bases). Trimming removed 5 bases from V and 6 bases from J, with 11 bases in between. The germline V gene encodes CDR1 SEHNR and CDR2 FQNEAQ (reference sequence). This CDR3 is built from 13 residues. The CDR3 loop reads CASSGGGFQPQHF. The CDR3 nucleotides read TGTGCCAGCAGCGGTGGGGGTTTTCAGCCCCAGCATTTT. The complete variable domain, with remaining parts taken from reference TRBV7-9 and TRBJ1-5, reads DTGVSQNPRHKITKRGQNVTFRCDPISEHNRLYWYRQTLGQGPEFLTYFQNEAQLEKSRLLSDRFSAERPKGSFSTLEIQRTEQGDSAMYLCASSGGGFQPQHFGDGTRLSIL.

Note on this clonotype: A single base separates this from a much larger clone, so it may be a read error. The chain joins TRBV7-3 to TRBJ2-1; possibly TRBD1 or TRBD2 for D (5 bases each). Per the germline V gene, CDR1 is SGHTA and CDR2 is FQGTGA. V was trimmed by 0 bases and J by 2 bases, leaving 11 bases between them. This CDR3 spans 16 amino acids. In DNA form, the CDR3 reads TGTGCCAGCAGCTTAACGGCGAGAGGGGCCTACAATGAGCAGTTCTTC. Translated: CASSLTARGAYNEQFF.

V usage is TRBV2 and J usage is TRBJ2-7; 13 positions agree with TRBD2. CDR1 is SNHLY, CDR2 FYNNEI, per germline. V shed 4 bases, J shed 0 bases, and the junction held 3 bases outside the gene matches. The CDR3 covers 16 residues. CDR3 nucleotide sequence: TGTGCCAGCAGTGTAGGACTAGCGGGAGTCTCCTACGAGCAGTACTTC. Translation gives CASSVGLAGVSYEQYF.

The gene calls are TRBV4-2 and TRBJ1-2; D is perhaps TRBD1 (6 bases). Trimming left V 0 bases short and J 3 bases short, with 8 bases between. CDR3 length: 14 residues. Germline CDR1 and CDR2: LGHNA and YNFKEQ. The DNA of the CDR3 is TGTGCCAGCAGCCAAGACCGGACAGACTATGGCTACACCTTC. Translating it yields CASSQDRTDYGYTF.

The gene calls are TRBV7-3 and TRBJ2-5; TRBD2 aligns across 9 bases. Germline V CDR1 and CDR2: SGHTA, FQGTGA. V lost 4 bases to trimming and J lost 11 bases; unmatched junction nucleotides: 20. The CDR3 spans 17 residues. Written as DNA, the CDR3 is TGTGCCAGCAGCTCCTCAGGCGGGAGGGCCTCCTACAATGAGCAGTACTTC. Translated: CASSSSGGRASYNEQYF. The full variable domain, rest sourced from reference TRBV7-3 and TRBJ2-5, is GAGVSQTPSNKVTEKGKYVELRCDPISGHTALYWYRQSLGQGPEFLIYFQGTGAADDSGLPNDRFFAVRPEGSVSTLKIQRTERGDSAVYLCASSSSGGRASYNEQYFGPGTRLLVL.

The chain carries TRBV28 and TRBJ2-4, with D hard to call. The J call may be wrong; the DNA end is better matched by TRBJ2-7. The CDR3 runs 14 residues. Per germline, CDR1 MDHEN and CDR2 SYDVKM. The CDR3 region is CASRLSPYSYEQYF. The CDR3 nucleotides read TGTGCCAGCAGACTATCCCCATACTCCTACGAGCAGTACTTC.

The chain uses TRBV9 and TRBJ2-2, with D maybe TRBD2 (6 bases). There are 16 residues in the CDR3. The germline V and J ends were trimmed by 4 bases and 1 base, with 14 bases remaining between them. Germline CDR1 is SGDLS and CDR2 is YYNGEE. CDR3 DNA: TGTGCCAGCAGCACTCGGGGGTCGGGGAACACCGGGGAGCTGTTTTTT. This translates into CASSTRGSGNTGELFF.